The table lists the clone carrying this TCR beta chain with a few counts. Germline V gene lookup returns CDR1 DFQATT and CDR2 SNEGSKA (reference sequence). The V end lost 2 bases, the J end lost 7 bases, and 15 bases lay between the germline ends. The CDR3 length is 14 residues. Stated time point: newly diagnosed GD, antithyroid drugs for less than 3 months. There was RNA extracted from PBMCs, and the TCR library was made from it. Researchers made TCR beta libraries by using iRepertoire HTBI primers and running Arm-PCR on CDR3 regions. TCRdb reanalysed the multiplex PCR reads using MiXCR and keeps one entry per CDR3 protein. The sample records more than 400,000 distinct CDR3 sequences, about a sixth being singletons. The sample originates from a study of regulatory T cells in long-lasting Graves disease. This sample also appeared in a second study, on T cells in Graves' hyperthyroidism and ophthalmopathy.

This sequence originates from a woman younger than 45 with Graves disease. Specimen: peripheral blood mononuclear cells (PBMCs), collected at new diagnosis, from a patient treated with antithyroid drugs. The J gene is TRBJ2-1, the V gene TRBV20-1, with D perhaps TRBD2 (5 bases). The CDR3 loop is CSARPRTGSNEQFF. The CDR3 DNA is TGCAGTGCTAGACCGAGGACGGGGTCAAATGAGCAGTTCTTC.